These T cell receptor beta chains were read from a single sample in a study of blood T cell repertoires in COVID-19. Sequencing was performed with immunoSEQ multiplex PCR; in TCRdb, only in-frame clones are kept and a portion is missing. The sample holds approximately 470,000 clones, roughly 90% seen once. Sample: PBMCs or T cells enriched from blood (not recorded which). Every receptor here comes from a woman aged 18-29 years who had recovered from COVID-19. The CDR3 runs from the conserved cysteine through the conserved F or W. D genes are given only for firm matches. Rows may omit the clone size; those that give it use once, few, many or a size class.

j_call,d_call,clone_size,v_call,cdr3_nt,cdr3_aa
TRBJ2-7,.,.,TRBV14,TGTGCCAGCAGCCCATCTAAATTACACAGGTACCGGAGCTCCTACGAGCAGTACTTC,CASSPSKLHRYRSSYEQYF
TRBJ1-2,.,.,TRBV2,TGTGCCAGCAGTGAATCAGGGCCGCTCCGCTACACCTTC,CASSESGPLRYTF
TRBJ2-2,.,.,TRBV18,TGTGCCAGCTCACCCATCCGGGAGCTGTTTTTT,CASSPIRELFF
TRBJ1-2,.,.,TRBV5-5,TGTGCCAGCAGCCTATTGACAGGCTACACCTTC,CASSLLTGYTF
TRBJ2-5,TRBD2,.,TRBV10-3,TGTGCCATCAGTGAGATATGGCTAGCGGGGGGCCAAGAGACCCAGTACTTC,CAISEIWLAGGQETQYF
TRBJ1-4,.,.,TRBV5-1,TGCGCCAGCAGCCCAAGACGGCCAACCTTTGAGGCGACTAATGAAAAACTGTTTTTT,CASSPRRPTFEATNEKLFF
TRBJ1-6,.,.,TRBV3-1/TRBV3-2,TGTGCCAGCAGCCACAGGGTGTCTAATTCACCCCTCCACTTT,CASSHRVSNSPLHF
TRBJ2-7,.,.,TRBV5-1,TGCGCCAGCAGCTTGGAAACGGGTACCTACGAGCAGTACTTC,CASSLETGTYEQYF
TRBJ2-6,.,.,TRBV5-3,TGTGCCAGAAGCGTACAGGGTGCCTCTGGGGCCAACGTCCTGACTTTC,CARSVQGASGANVLTF
TRBJ2-3,TRBD1,.,TRBV5-6,TGTGCCAGCAGCTATAGACAGGGGATGCAGTATTTT,CASSYRQGMQYF
TRBJ1-2,.,.,TRBV21-1,TGCGAGGAGGTCTATGGCTACACCTTC,CEEVYGYTF
TRBJ1-6,.,.,TRBV27,TGTGCCAGCAGTTCCCCAGGTTCACCCCTCCACTTT,CASSSPGSPLHF
TRBJ1-1,.,.,TRBV7-3,TGTGCCAGCAGCTTAAGGGGGGATGGATCCACTGAAGCTTTCTTT,CASSLRGDGSTEAFF
TRBJ2-2,TRBD2,.,TRBV5-1,TGCGCCAGCAGCGAGCAACGCGGGGGTCTCGGGGAGCTGTTTTTT,CASSEQRGGLGELFF
TRBJ1-2,TRBD1,.,TRBV10-2,TGCGCCAGCAGTGGGACAGGGCGAGACTATGGCTACACCTTC,CASSGTGRDYGYTF
TRBJ1-4,.,.,TRBV24-1,TGTGCCACCAGTGAGCCGGGGGGGGAAAAACTGTTTTTT,CATSEPGGEKLFF
TRBJ2-7,.,.,TRBV20-1,TGCAGTGCTTCAGATAACTACGAGCAGTACTTC,CSASDNYEQYF
TRBJ1-1,.,.,TRBV6-5,TGTGCCAGCAGATCACAGGGGAACACTGAAGCTTTCTTT,CASRSQGNTEAFF
TRBJ1-3,.,.,TRBV4-1,TGCGCCAGCAGCCGATCACAGGGCCCGAGCTCTGGAAACACCATATATTTT,CASSRSQGPSSGNTIYF
TRBJ1-5,.,.,TRBV6-1,TGTGCCAGCAGTGACCAGGGGATCTATAGCAATCAGCCCCAGCATTTT,CASSDQGIYSNQPQHF
TRBJ1-2,TRBD1,.,TRBV5-1,TGCGCCAGCAGCTTGGGGGGGACAGGGTACTATGGCTACACCTTC,CASSLGGTGYYGYTF
TRBJ1-1,TRBD1,.,TRBV10-1,TGCGCCAGCAGTGAACAGGGACAGCCCAACACTGAAGCTTTCTTT,CASSEQGQPNTEAFF
TRBJ1-1,.,once,TRBV10-1,TGCGCCAGCAGCTCCGGGAGGGGACTGAGCGAAGCTTTCTTT,CASSSGRGLSEAFF
TRBJ1-6,.,.,TRBV19,TGTGCCGCCCCGGCACAACCGGGAAAACGTCTTAGACTGAATTCACCCCTCCACTTT,CAAPAQPGKRLRLNSPLHF
TRBJ2-2,TRBD1,.,TRBV19,TGTGCCAGTACTCGACAGGGTCGTACCGGGGAGCTGTTTTTT,CASTRQGRTGELFF
TRBJ2-7,TRBD1,.,TRBV6-5,TGTGCCAGCAGTACCGGGACAGGGGACCTCTACGAGCAGTACTTC,CASSTGTGDLYEQYF
TRBJ1-1,.,.,TRBV27,TGTGCCAGCAGTATTATTGGAGGGTTTAACGCTGAAGCTTTCTTT,CASSIIGGFNAEAFF
TRBJ1-2,.,.,TRBV5-1,TGCGCCAGCAGCCCGGCCTTGACGGGAAACTATGGCTACACCTTC,CASSPALTGNYGYTF
TRBJ2-1,TRBD1,.,TRBV7-7,TGTGCTAGCAGCTTAGTATGGGACAGGGTGCTGCGGGAGCAGTTCTTC,CASSLVWDRVLREQFF
TRBJ1-4,TRBD1,few,TRBV6-5,TGTGCCAGCAGGGTGACAGGGGAAGGAGAAAAACTGTTTTTT,CASRVTGEGEKLFF
TRBJ1-1,.,.,TRBV19,TGTGCCAGTAGTTTTCAGCGTAACACTGAAGCTTTCTTT,CASSFQRNTEAFF
TRBJ2-7,.,.,TRBV5-1,TGCGCCAGCAGCTTGGACGGTCTATCCTACGAGCAGTACTTC,CASSLDGLSYEQYF
TRBJ2-1,TRBD1,.,TRBV7-9,TGTGCCAGCAGCCCCGACAGGGCTGGGTACAATGAGCAGTTCTTC,CASSPDRAGYNEQFF
TRBJ1-1,.,.,TRBV10-1,TGCGCCAGCAGTGATTCCCAAGAGCACACTGAAGCTTTCTTT,CASSDSQEHTEAFF
TRBJ1-5,.,.,TRBV12-3/TRBV12-4,TGTGCCAGCAGAGCGGACAATCAGCCCCAGCATTTT,CASRADNQPQHF
TRBJ2-1,TRBD2,once,TRBV28,TGTGCCAGCAGTTTTTCCAGCGGGGGGCCCAATGAGCAGTTCTTC,CASSFSSGGPNEQFF
TRBJ1-4,TRBD1,.,TRBV4-1,TGCGCCAGCAGCCAAGGACAGGGGCCCCGGCTGGAAAAACTGTTTTTT,CASSQGQGPRLEKLFF
TRBJ2-3,TRBD2,once,TRBV5-1,TGCGCCAGCATGCCCGGAGCGGGAACCACAGATACGCAGTATTTT,CASMPGAGTTDTQYF
TRBJ2-7,.,.,TRBV6-5,TGTGCCAGCGGAGGATTTTCGGGCGAGCAGTACTTC,CASGGFSGEQYF